These T cell receptor beta chains were read from a single sample in a study of T cells in Graves' hyperthyroidism and ophthalmopathy. Each CDR3 protein is one row after TCRdb ran MiXCR on the multiplex PCR reads. Of about 420,000 distinct CDR3 sequences in the sample, roughly 15% were seen once. The sample consisted of blood. The origin of the receptors is a woman between 18 and 29 years old with Graves' hyperthyroidism. The CDR3 runs from the conserved cysteine through the conserved F or W. Fields, in order: V gene, CDR3 length, clone size, D gene, J gene, CDR3 DNA, CDR3 protein. The D gene is left open where the match is weak. Size tells how often a clone was seen (once, few, many) or the class of an expanded clone, and some rows leave it out.

TRBV4-2	16	few	TRBD2	TRBJ2-7	TGTGCCAGCAGCCAAGCCGGACTAGCGGGGACCTACGAGCAGTACTTC	CASSQAGLAGTYEQYF
TRBV7-2	15	many	TRBD1	TRBJ1-4	TGTGCCAGCAGCCGCGGGACAGCCCTAATGGAAAAACTGTTTTTT	CASSRGTALMEKLFF
TRBV5-6	16	many	.	TRBJ2-1	TGTGCCAGCAGCTTGGTGTCTCGGAACTCCTACAATGAGCAGTTCTTC	CASSLVSRNSYNEQFF
TRBV2	17	many	.	TRBJ2-1	TGTGCCAGCAGTATCCACACTCAGCGGAGCTCCTACAATGAGCAGTTCTTC	CASSIHTQRSSYNEQFF
TRBV12-3/TRBV12-4	18	many	TRBD1	TRBJ2-2	TGTGCCAGCAGAAAACCGGGACAGGGGCCTTCAAAGTCCGGGGAGCTGTTTTTT	CASRKPGQGPSKSGELFF
TRBV9	17	.	.	TRBJ2-2	TGTGCCAGCAGCGTAGGGGCAGTCGGCGCGGGCACCGGGGAGCTGTTTTTT	CASSVGAVGAGTGELFF
TRBV6-2/TRBV6-3	14	.	.	TRBJ2-2	TGTGCCAGCAGGAGAGGGGACCTCACCGGGGAGCTGTTTTTT	CASRRGDLTGELFF
TRBV5-1	14	few	.	TRBJ1-2	TGCGCCAGCAGCTTGGGCGATCATAACTATGGCTACACCTTC	CASSLGDHNYGYTF
TRBV18	17	.	TRBD1	TRBJ2-6	TGTGCCAGCTCACTATTCACAGGGGGCGCTGGGGCCAACGTCCTGACTTTC	CASSLFTGGAGANVLTF
TRBV11-1	16	few	.	TRBJ2-1	TGTGCCAGCAGCTTACTTTGGGCAGGGGGGCACGATGAGCAGTTCTTC	CASSLLWAGGHDEQFF
TRBV6-1	12	many	TRBD1	TRBJ2-5	TGTGCCCACAGGGGGATTGAAGAGACCCAGTACTTC	CAHRGIEETQYF
TRBV29-1	15	many	.	TRBJ2-6	TGCAGCGCCCGGGCCGGGTCCTCTGGGGCCAACGTCCTGACTTTC	CSARAGSSGANVLTF
TRBV6-4	17	.	.	TRBJ2-7	TGTGCCAGCATTCGACCCCATCGGGATGGGGGTTCCTACGAGCAGTACTTC	CASIRPHRDGGSYEQYF
TRBV27	13	many	.	TRBJ2-5	TGTGCCAGTTCCTACAGAGACCAAGAGACCCAGTACTTC	CASSYRDQETQYF
TRBV25-1	14	.	.	TRBJ1-3	TGTGCCAGCAGTGGGTCCGACTCTGGAAACACCATATATTTT	CASSGSDSGNTIYF
TRBV24-1	13	few	.	TRBJ2-1	TGTGCCACCAGCCCTGGACCGGCCGGTGAGCAGTTCTTC	CATSPGPAGEQFF
TRBV3-1	16	many	.	TRBJ2-3	TGTGCCAGCAGCCAAGATTCTGGGGGGAGAACAGATACGCAGTATTTT	CASSQDSGGRTDTQYF
TRBV12-3/TRBV12-4	12	.	.	TRBJ2-1	TGTGCCAGCAGTGGCGGGCCCAATGAGCAGTTCTTC	CASSGGPNEQFF
TRBV5-8	14	few	.	TRBJ2-2	TGTGCCAGCAGCTTGGTGTCTACCGCCGGGGAGCTGTTTTTT	CASSLVSTAGELFF
TRBV5-1	15	few	.	TRBJ1-4	TGCGCCAGCAGCTTGTACGGGGACCTTAGTGAAAAACTGTTTTTT	CASSLYGDLSEKLFF
TRBV7-9	17	.	.	TRBJ2-1	TGTGCCAGCAGCATAACCGAACAGGGGAGGGCCTACAATGAGCAGTTCTTC	CASSITEQGRAYNEQFF
TRBV27	15	many	.	TRBJ2-6	TGTGCCAGCGCGATTCAGGGCTCTGGGGCCAACGTCCTGACTTTC	CASAIQGSGANVLTF
TRBV5-1	13	few	.	TRBJ2-7	TGCGCCAGCAGCCAGGATCAGGGCGGCGAGCAGTACTTC	CASSQDQGGEQYF
TRBV7-9	13	many	.	TRBJ2-3	TGTGCCAGCAGCTTCCTTTTAGGAGATACGCAGTATTTT	CASSFLLGDTQYF
TRBV27	14	many	.	TRBJ2-7	TGTGCCAGCAGTTTTGGGGGGCTCAACTACGAGCAGTACTTC	CASSFGGLNYEQYF
TRBV12-5	15	many	.	TRBJ1-1	TGTGCTAGTGGTATAACCGGACTCGCGGACACTGAAGCTTTCTTT	CASGITGLADTEAFF
TRBV10-3	15	few	.	TRBJ1-1	TGTGCCATCAGTGAGAGGGGGGTAATGAACACTGAAGCTTTCTTT	CAISERGVMNTEAFF
TRBV10-3	17	many	TRBD1	TRBJ1-2	TGTGCCATCAGTCGAAAGACAGGGGGTGACGTTGACTATGGCTACACCTTC	CAISRKTGGDVDYGYTF
TRBV30	15	many	.	TRBJ1-1	TGTGCCTGGAGTGTAGGGCGTCAGCTTCGGGCTGAAGCTTTCTTT	CAWSVGRQLRAEAFF
TRBV11-2	19	many	TRBD2	TRBJ2-1	TGTGCCAGCAGCTTAGGTCCCGAAGGACTAGCGGTATCCTACAATGAGCAGTTCTTC	CASSLGPEGLAVSYNEQFF
TRBV19	14	few	TRBD1	TRBJ2-1	TGTGCCAGTAGAAACCGGGACAGGGACAATGAGCAGTTCTTC	CASRNRDRDNEQFF
TRBV7-2	14	few	.	TRBJ1-2	TGTGCCAGCAGCTTAGGCGGCAGTCTCCTGGGCTACACCTTC	CASSLGGSLLGYTF
TRBV30	13	many	.	TRBJ1-6	TGTGCCTGGAGTGTACAGGCCGGCTCACCCCTCCACTTT	CAWSVQAGSPLHF
TRBV28	14	many	.	TRBJ1-1	TGTGCCAGCAGCGCGGGGTGGGGGGGAACTGAAGCTTTCTTT	CASSAGWGGTEAFF
TRBV12-3/TRBV12-4	15	many	TRBD2	TRBJ2-3	TGTGCCAGCAGGCTGTCTAGCGGTAGCACAGATACGCAGTATTTT	CASRLSSGSTDTQYF
TRBV7-9	15	few	.	TRBJ2-7	TGTGCCAGCAGCGAAGTGCCGGGGGCCTCCTACGAGCGGTACTTC	CASSEVPGASYERYF
TRBV6-1	13	many	.	TRBJ1-1	TGTGCCAGCAACAGGATTAAGAACACTGAAGCTTTCTTT	CASNRIKNTEAFF
TRBV20-1	14	many	.	TRBJ2-7	TGCAGTGCTTCCGGGGCCCAGAACGCCTACGAGCAGTACTTC	CSASGAQNAYEQYF
TRBV5-6	15	few	.	TRBJ2-2	TGTGCCAGCAGCTTGGGCAAGAGAAACACCGGGGAGCTGTTTTTT	CASSLGKRNTGELFF
TRBV12-3/TRBV12-4	12	few	.	TRBJ1-5	TGTGCCAGCAATCTATTCGGACAGCCCCAGCATTTT	CASNLFGQPQHF
TRBV7-9	15	many	.	TRBJ1-1	TGTGCCAGCAGCGTACCGGGGGGGCTGAACACTGAAGCTTTCTTT	CASSVPGGLNTEAFF
TRBV4-3	15	many	TRBD1	TRBJ1-2	TGCGCCAGCAGCCAAGAAGTGGGACAGGGCGGTGGCTACACCTTC	CASSQEVGQGGGYTF
TRBV13	14	many	.	TRBJ2-3	TGTGCCAGCAGCCCGCCAACAGGCACAGATACGCAGTATTTT	CASSPPTGTDTQYF
TRBV29-1	12	many	TRBD2	TRBJ2-7	TGCAGCGTTACTAGCGGATCCTACGAGCAGTACTTC	CSVTSGSYEQYF
TRBV3-1	12	many	.	TRBJ2-5	TGTGCCAGCAGCCAAGATTCTGAGACCCAGTACTTC	CASSQDSETQYF
TRBV10-3	14	.	TRBD1	TRBJ1-6	TGTGCCATCAGTGCGACAGGGGACACTTCACCCCTCCACTTT	CAISATGDTSPLHF